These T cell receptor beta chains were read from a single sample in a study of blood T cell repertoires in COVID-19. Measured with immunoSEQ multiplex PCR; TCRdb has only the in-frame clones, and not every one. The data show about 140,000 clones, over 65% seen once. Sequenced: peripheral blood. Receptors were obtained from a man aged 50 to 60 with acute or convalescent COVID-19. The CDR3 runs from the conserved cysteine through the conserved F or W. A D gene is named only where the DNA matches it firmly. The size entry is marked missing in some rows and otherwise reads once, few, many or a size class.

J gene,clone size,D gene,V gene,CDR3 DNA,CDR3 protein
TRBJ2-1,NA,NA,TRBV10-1,TGCGCCAGCAGTGTCAAGGTCGGGAATGAGCAGTTCTTC,CASSVKVGNEQFF
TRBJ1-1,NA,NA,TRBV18,TGTGCCAGCTCGCCATATTTGGGAGGCACTGAAGCTTTCTTT,CASSPYLGGTEAFF
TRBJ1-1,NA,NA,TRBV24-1,TGTGCCACCAGTGATTCCGCAGGGATAGGCACTGAAGCTTTCTTT,CATSDSAGIGTEAFF
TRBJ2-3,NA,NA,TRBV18,TGTGCCAGCTCACCACCGGGCAGTAGCACAGATACGCAGTATTTT,CASSPPGSSTDTQYF
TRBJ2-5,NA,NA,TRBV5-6,TGTGCCAGCAGCCTTGACTATGAAGGCCAGTACTTC,CASSLDYEGQYF
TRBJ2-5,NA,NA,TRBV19,TGTGCCAGTAGTATAACGCGGTTCGGGGAGACCCAGTACTTC,CASSITRFGETQYF
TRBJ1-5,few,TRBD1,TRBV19,TGTGCCAGTAGCGCAACCGGGACAGGGATACAGCCCCAGCATTTT,CASSATGTGIQPQHF
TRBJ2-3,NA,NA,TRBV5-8,TGTGCCAGCAGCTTGGCCCAGGGGCCGGGGTATACGCAGTATTTT,CASSLAQGPGYTQYF
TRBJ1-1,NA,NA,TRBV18,TGTGCCAGCTCACTCCCGGGGACACGACCTGAAGCTTTCTTT,CASSLPGTRPEAFF
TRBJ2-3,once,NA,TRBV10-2,TGCGCCAGCAGTGACAGTGGGCAAACAGATACGCAGTATTTT,CASSDSGQTDTQYF
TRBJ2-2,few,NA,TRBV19,TGTGCCAGTAGTATCAACAGTCAGGGCGGGGAGCTGTTTTTT,CASSINSQGGELFF
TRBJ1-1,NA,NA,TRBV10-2,TGCGCCAGCAGGGACACGAACACTGAAGCTTTCTTT,CASRDTNTEAFF
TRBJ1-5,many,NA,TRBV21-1,TGTGCCAGCAGCAAACCCGACAGGGGGGTAGATCAGCCCCAGCATTTT,CASSKPDRGVDQPQHF
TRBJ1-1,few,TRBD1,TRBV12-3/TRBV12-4,TGTGCCAGCAGATTTAGGACAGGGAAGGCTTTCTTT,CASRFRTGKAFF
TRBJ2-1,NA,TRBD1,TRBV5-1,TGCGCCAGCAGCTGGGGACAGTCCAATGAGCAGTTCTTC,CASSWGQSNEQFF
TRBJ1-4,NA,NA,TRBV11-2,TGTGCCAGCACCTACAGGGAACCTAATGAAAAACTGTTTTTT,CASTYREPNEKLFF
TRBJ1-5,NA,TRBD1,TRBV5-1,TGCGCCAGCAGCGCCACAGGGGGCGATCAGCCCCAGCATTTT,CASSATGGDQPQHF
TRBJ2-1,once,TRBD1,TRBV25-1,TGTGCCAGCAGTGAATATTTAGGGACAGGCTACAATGAGCAGTTCTTC,CASSEYLGTGYNEQFF